The 15 T cell receptor beta chains below come from one sample, sequenced in a study of T cells in Graves' hyperthyroidism and ophthalmopathy. Amplification targeted TCR beta CDR3 regions from RNA transcripts. The primer set for the first-round RT-PCR of the TCR CDR3 was HTBI. TCRdb re-derived calls from the multiplex PCR reads in MiXCR, one entry per CDR3 protein. The table includes about half a million distinct CDR3 sequences, around 21% detected once. Sequencing used blood. These TCRs come from a man aged 18-30 years with Graves' hyperthyroidism.

The chain uses TRBV27 and TRBJ2-7, with a weak D call TRBD1 (6 bases). Germline CDR1 reads MNHEY; CDR2 reads SMNVEV (reference sequence). This CDR3 has 15 amino acids. V lost 6 bases to trimming and J lost 6 bases, with 21 bases between them. The CDR3 nucleotides read TGTGCCAGCAGCCTCAACCAACAGGGTTTTTCCGAGCAGTACTTC. It yields the protein CASSLNQQGFSEQYF.

This clonotype was detected many times. This chain connects TRBV3-1 to TRBJ1-2; D gene unclear. Deletions cut 4 bases from V and 5 bases from J, with 11 bases between. The CDR3 length is 13 residues. Germline V lookup: CDR1 LGHDT, CDR2 YNNKEL (reference sequence). The CDR3 spells CASSPTRAYGYTF. CDR3 bases: TGTGCCAGCAGCCCGACCAGAGCGTATGGCTACACCTTC.

This clonotype was picked up many times. The V call is TRBV30, the J call TRBJ2-7, with TRBD1 matching over 9 bases. Per the germline V gene, CDR1 is GTSNPN and CDR2 is SVGIG (reference sequence). The CDR3 extends over 13 amino acids. V was clipped by 3 bases and J by 4 bases; unmatched bases: 4. CDR3 protein: CAWSGQGKYEQYF. As DNA, the CDR3 is TGTGCCTGGAGCGGACAGGGGAAATACGAGCAGTACTTC.

This clonotype occurred a few times. This chain connects TRBV6-1 to TRBJ1-5, with D possibly being TRBD1 (6 bases). The V gene lost 8 bases and the J gene lost 0 bases, with 14 bases spanning the gap. Germline-derived CDR1 and CDR2 are MNHNS and SASEGT. This CDR3 has 15 amino acids. The CDR3: CASRRQDPSNQPQHF. For the CDR3, the DNA is TGTGCCAGCCGGAGACAGGACCCTAGCAATCAGCCCCAGCATTTT.

This clonotype came up many times. The chain joins TRBV12-3 or TRBV12-4 to TRBJ1-1, with a weak D call TRBD1 (6 bases). The V gene lost 3 bases and the J gene lost 1 base, with 9 bases spanning the gap. The CDR3 is 14 amino acids. CDR3 sequence reads: CASSFRGWNTEAFF. The CDR3 bases are TGTGCCAGCAGTTTCAGGGGATGGAACACTGAAGCTTTCTTT.

Many counts were recorded for this clonotype. The chain links TRBV6-1 to TRBJ2-7; D possibly corresponds to TRBD1 (6 bases). The germline V gene has CDR1 MNHNS and CDR2 SASEGT. V lost 6 bases, J lost 6 bases, and 15 bases lay in between. The CDR3 has 13 amino acids. DNA of the CDR3: TGTGCCAGCAGGACAGGAGACCCCTCCGAGCAGTACTTC. Encoded protein: CASRTGDPSEQYF.

This chain links TRBV11-2 with TRBJ1-3; TRBD1 matches 9 bases. Germline V gene sequence: CDR1 SGHAT, CDR2 FQNNGV. The CDR3 has 18 amino acids. J lost 4 bases, V lost 5 bases, and 15 bases had no gene match. The CDR3 coding sequence is TGTGCCAGCAGCCGTTGGCACCGAAGGGACAGGGCCGGAAACACCATATATTTT. This gives the protein CASSRWHRRDRAGNTIYF.

In its sample, this clonotype was seen many times. This chain connects TRBV30 to TRBJ1-3, with TRBD1 as a possible D gene (5 bases). Germline lookup yields CDR1 GTSNPN and CDR2 SVGIG (reference sequence). This CDR3 is built from 14 residues. Trimming took 7 bases from V and 3 from J, leaving 16 bases between them. The DNA of the CDR3 is TGTGCCTTCTCTGGGGGATCACGTGGAAACACCATATATTTT. This encodes CAFSGGSRGNTIYF.

The chain couples TRBV6-1 to TRBJ2-2, with D perhaps being TRBD1 or TRBD2 (5 bases each). The V gene lost 6 bases and the J gene lost 10 bases, with 21 bases spanning the gap. Germline loops: CDR1 MNHNS, CDR2 SASEGT. The CDR3 is made up of 15 amino acids. The CDR3 loop is CASRHGTAQSSELFF. CDR3 coding DNA: TGTGCCAGCAGACACGGGACGGCGCAGTCGTCGGAGCTGTTTTTT.

This clonotype appeared many times. The rearrangement joins TRBV2 to TRBJ2-4; TRBD1 is a possible D gene (6 bases). The CDR3 runs to 16 residues. V shed 4 bases and J shed 6 bases, with 19 bases lying between them. The germline CDR1 and CDR2 sequences are SNHLY and FYNNEI. As DNA, the CDR3 is TGTGCCAGCAGTGGATTACAGGGTGGTGGCAGAAACATTCAGTACTTC. Residues: CASSGLQGGGRNIQYF.

The CDR3 protein is CASSLVRDAGGTHIQYF. In nucleotides, the CDR3 is TGCGCCAGCAGCTTGGTACGAGATGCGGGGGGTACCCACATTCAGTACTTC. The rearrangement links TRBV5-1 to TRBJ2-4; TRBD2 matches 8 bases. This CDR3 has 17 residues. Germline lookup yields CDR1 SGHRS and CDR2 YFSETQ. Germline trimming cut 0 bases from V and 8 bases from J; bases unmatched to any gene: 13.

This sequence joins TRBV11-1 and TRBJ1-1; D is ambiguous. The V end lost 3 bases, the J end lost 5 bases, and 25 bases lay between the germline ends. The CDR3 consists of 18 residues. Germline values: CDR1 SGHAT, CDR2 FQDESV (reference sequence). The DNA of the CDR3 is TGTGCCAGCAGCTTCCTCACCAGTTTCGGGGTGCATGGGACTGAAGCTTTCTTT. Protein sequence: CASSFLTSFGVHGTEAFF.

This clonotype was found many times. The chain employs TRBV19 and TRBJ1-1; TRBD1 is a possible D gene (6 bases). Germline CDR1 reads LNHDA; CDR2 reads SQIVND (reference sequence). Trimming cost V 8 bases and J 1 base, with 8 bases left between them. The CDR3 loop spans 12 amino acids. CDR3 nucleotides: TGTGCCAGTGGACAGTGGAACACTGAAGCTTTCTTT. The encoded protein is CASGQWNTEAFF.

This clonotype was observed many times. The chain has TRBV28 and TRBJ2-2; D is undetermined. The CDR3 totals 14 residues. V lost 2 bases and J lost 1, with 5 bases in between. Germline CDR1 is MDHEN and CDR2 is SYDVKM. CDR3: CASSLGVNTGELFF. The CDR3 DNA reads TGTGCCAGCAGTTTAGGGGTGAACACCGGGGAGCTGTTTTTT. Full variable domain (outside the CDR3, taken from reference TRBV28 and TRBJ2-2): DVKVTQSSRYLVKRTGEKVFLECVQDMDHENMFWYRQDPGLGLRLIYFSYDVKMKEKGDIPEGYSVSREKKERFSLILESASTNQTSMYLCASSLGVNTGELFFGEGSRLTVL.

V is TRBV29-1 and J is TRBJ2-7; 9 nucleotides agree with TRBD2. This CDR3 region has 14 residues. In germline, CDR1 is SQVTM, CDR2 ANQGSEA. V gave up 6 bases and J gave up 4 bases; unmatched junction bases: 10. CDR3 protein: CSVGLAGRPYEQYF. Written as DNA, the CDR3 is TGCAGCGTCGGGCTAGCGGGGCGCCCTTACGAGCAGTACTTC.